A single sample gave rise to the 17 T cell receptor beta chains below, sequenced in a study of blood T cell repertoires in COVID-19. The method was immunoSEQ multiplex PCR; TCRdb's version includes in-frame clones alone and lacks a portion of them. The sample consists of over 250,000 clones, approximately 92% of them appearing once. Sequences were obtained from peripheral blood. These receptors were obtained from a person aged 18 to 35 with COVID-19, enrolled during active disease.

The CDR3 is CASKGRGLSGYTF. The CDR3 DNA sequence: TGTGCCAGTAAAGGCAGGGGGCTCTCTGGCTACACCTTC. This rearrangement joins TRBV19 to TRBJ1-2; 8 positions agree with TRBD1. With 7 bases clipped from V and 7 bases from J, the junction kept 8 bases outside the gene matches. Germline V gene sequence: CDR1 LNHDA, CDR2 SQIVND (reference sequence). There are 13 residues in the CDR3.

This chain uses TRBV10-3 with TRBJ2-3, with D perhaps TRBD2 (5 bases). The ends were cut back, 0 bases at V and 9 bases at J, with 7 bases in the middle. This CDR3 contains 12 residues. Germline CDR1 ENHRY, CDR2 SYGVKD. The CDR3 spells CAISESRVTQYF. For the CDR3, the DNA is TGTGCCATCAGTGAGTCGAGGGTCACGCAGTATTTT.

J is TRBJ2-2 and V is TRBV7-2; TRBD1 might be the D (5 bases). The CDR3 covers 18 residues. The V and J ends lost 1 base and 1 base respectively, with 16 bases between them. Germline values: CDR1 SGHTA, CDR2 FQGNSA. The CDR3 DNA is TGTGCCAGCAGCTTAGAACCACTTAGGACATTGAACACCGGGGAGCTGTTTTTT. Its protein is CASSLEPLRTLNTGELFF.

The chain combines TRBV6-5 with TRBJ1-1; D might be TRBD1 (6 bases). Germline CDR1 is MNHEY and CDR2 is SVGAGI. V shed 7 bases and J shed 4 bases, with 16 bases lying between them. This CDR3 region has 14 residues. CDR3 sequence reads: CASKSGGRGTEAFF. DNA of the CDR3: TGTGCCAGCAAGTCGGGGGGGCGGGGCACTGAAGCTTTCTTT.

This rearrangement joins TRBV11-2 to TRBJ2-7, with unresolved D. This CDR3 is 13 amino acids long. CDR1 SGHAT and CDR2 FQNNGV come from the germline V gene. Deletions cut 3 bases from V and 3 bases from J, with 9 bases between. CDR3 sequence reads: CASSLAPGYEQYF. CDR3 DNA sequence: TGTGCCAGCAGCTTGGCACCGGGCTACGAGCAGTACTTC.

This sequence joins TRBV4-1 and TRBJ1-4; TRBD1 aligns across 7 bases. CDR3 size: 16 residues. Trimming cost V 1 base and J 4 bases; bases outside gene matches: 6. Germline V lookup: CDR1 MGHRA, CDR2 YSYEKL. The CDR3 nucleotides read TGCGCCAGCAGCCAAGTTCGGGGGACAGTTAATGAAAAACTGTTTTTT. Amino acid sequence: CASSQVRGTVNEKLFF.

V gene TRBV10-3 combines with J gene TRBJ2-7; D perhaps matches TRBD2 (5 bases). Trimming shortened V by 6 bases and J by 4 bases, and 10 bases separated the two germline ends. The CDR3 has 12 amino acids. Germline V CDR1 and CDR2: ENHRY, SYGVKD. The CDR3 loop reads CAIRNREYEQYF. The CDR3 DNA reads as TGTGCCATCAGGAACCGGGAATACGAGCAGTACTTC.

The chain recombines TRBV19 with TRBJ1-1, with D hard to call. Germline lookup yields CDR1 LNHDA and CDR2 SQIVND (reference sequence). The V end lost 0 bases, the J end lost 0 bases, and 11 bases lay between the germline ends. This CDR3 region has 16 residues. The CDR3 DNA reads TGTGCCAGTAGTATAGATCAATACAGCATGAACACTGAAGCTTTCTTT. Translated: CASSIDQYSMNTEAFF.

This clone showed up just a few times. CDR3: CASSFRSHNSPLHF. For the CDR3, the DNA is TGTGCCAGCAGCTTTAGGAGTCATAATTCACCCCTCCACTTT. V usage is TRBV7-2 and J usage is TRBJ1-6; D gene uncertain. CDR1 and CDR2 (germline): SGHTA, FQGNSA. V gave up 3 bases and J gave up 5 bases, with 8 bases separating them. The CDR3 is 14 amino acids. Complete variable domain (other parts from reference TRBV7-2 and TRBJ1-6): GAGVSQSPSNKVTEKGKDVELRCDPISGHTALYWYRQSLGQGLEFLIYFQGNSAPDKSGLPSDRFSAERTGGSVSTLTIQRTQQEDSAVYLCASSFRSHNSPLHFGNGTRLTVT.

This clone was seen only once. The CDR3 sequence: CASSSEIRAPEAFF. Here the CDR3 DNA reads TGTGCCAGCAGCTCAGAAATCAGGGCCCCTGAAGCTTTCTTT. The gene calls are TRBV7-2 and TRBJ1-1, with D perhaps TRBD1 (5 bases). This CDR3 is 14 amino acids long. Germline assignment: CDR1 SGHTA and CDR2 FQGNSA. Trimming removed 4 bases from V and 6 bases from J, with 15 bases in between.

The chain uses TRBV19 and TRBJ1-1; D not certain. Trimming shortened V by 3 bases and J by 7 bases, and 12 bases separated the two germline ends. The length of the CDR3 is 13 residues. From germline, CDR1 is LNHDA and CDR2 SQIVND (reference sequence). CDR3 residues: CASSISMGLEAFF. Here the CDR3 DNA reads TGTGCCAGTAGTATTTCTATGGGCCTTGAAGCTTTCTTT.

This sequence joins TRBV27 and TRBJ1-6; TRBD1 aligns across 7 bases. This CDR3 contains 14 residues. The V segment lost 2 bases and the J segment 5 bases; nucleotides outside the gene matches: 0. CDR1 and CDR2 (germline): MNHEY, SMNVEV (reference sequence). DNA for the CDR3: TGTGCCAGCAGTTTACAGGGGGATAATTCACCCCTCCACTTT. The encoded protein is CASSLQGDNSPLHF.

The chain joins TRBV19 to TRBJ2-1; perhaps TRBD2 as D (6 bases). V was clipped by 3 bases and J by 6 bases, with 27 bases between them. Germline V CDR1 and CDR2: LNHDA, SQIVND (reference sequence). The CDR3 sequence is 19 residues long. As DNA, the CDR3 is TGTGCCAGTAGTATGTGGGGCAGGGAGGTTGGGGGAGTCGGCAATGAGCAGTTCTTC. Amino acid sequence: CASSMWGREVGGVGNEQFF.

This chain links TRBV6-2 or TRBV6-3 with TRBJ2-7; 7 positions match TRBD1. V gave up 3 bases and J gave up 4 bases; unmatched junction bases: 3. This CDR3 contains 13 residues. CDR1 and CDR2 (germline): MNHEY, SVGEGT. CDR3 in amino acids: CASSYSQGYEQYF. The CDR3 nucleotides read TGTGCCAGCAGTTATTCACAGGGGTACGAGCAGTACTTC.

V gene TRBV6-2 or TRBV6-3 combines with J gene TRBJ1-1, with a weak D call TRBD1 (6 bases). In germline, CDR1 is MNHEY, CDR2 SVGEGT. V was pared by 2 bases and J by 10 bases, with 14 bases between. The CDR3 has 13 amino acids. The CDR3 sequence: CASSYGPGVGAFF. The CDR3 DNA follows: TGTGCCAGCAGTTACGGGCCAGGGGTAGGAGCTTTCTTT.

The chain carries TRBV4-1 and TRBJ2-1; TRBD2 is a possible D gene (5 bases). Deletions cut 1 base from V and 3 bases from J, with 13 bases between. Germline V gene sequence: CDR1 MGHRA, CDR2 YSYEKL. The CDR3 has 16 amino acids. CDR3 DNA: TGCGCCAGCAGCCAAGGGGTGGGAGTGGGCTACAATGAGCAGTTCTTC. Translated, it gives CASSQGVGVGYNEQFF.

The CDR3 DNA is TGTGCCAGCAGCGACAGGGGCAGCAATCAGCCCCAGCATTTT. It is translated as CASSDRGSNQPQHF. The V call is TRBV6-5, the J call TRBJ1-5; 8 bases match TRBD1. The V gene's germline CDR1 is MNHEY and CDR2 SVGAGI. After removal of 6 bases from V and 1 base from J, the junction contained 2 bases not matched to a gene. The CDR3 is 14 amino acids.